Shown below are 9 T cell receptor beta chains from a single sample sequenced in a study of T cell repertoires in cytomegalovirus infection. TCRdb re-called the reads with MiXCR, one entry per CDR3 protein. Of 350,000 to 550,000 distinct CDR3 sequences detected, roughly 31% appear once; the ten largest clones hold around 15%. Sample: PBMCs. These receptors all stem from a human donor in good health (CMV status not recorded). Some clones in this sample may be carry-over from other donors' samples.

This clonotype turned up a few times. This chain uses TRBV5-1 with TRBJ2-5, with a possible D match to TRBD2 (6 bases). The CDR3 totals 13 residues. CDR1 is SGHRS, CDR2 YFSETQ, per germline. V was trimmed by 1 base and J by 3 bases, leaving 7 bases between them. The CDR3 coding sequence is TGCGCCAGCAGCTTGTCTAGCGAAGAGACCCAGTACTTC. Protein: CASSLSSEETQYF.

This clonotype appeared a few times. The rearrangement uses TRBV19 and TRBJ2-2; TRBD1 or TRBD2 may be the D gene (5 bases each). The CDR3 sequence is 14 residues long. Germline-derived CDR1 and CDR2 are LNHDA and SQIVND (reference sequence). V was cut by 3 bases and J by 6 bases, with 11 bases left in between. The CDR3 loop reads CASSMFEGPGELFF. CDR3 sequence (DNA): TGTGCCAGTAGTATGTTCGAGGGGCCCGGGGAGCTGTTTTTT. Combining the CDR3 with reference TRBV19 and TRBJ2-2 gives the whole variable domain DGGITQSPKYLFRKEGQNVTLSCEQNLNHDAMYWYRQDPGQGLRLIYYSQIVNDFQKGDIAEGYSVSREKKESFPLTVTSAQKNPTAFYLCASSMFEGPGELFFGEGSRLTVL.

The gene calls are TRBV6-1 and TRBJ1-4, with TRBD1 as a possible D gene (5 bases). CDR3 size: 14 residues. CDR1 is MNHNS and CDR2 is SASEGT in the germline V gene. Trimming took off 1 base at V and 12 bases at J, with 15 bases between the two ends. The CDR3 nucleotides read TGTGCCAGCAGTGAAGTTGGGGGATCGGGAGAACTGTTTTTT. This codes for CASSEVGGSGELFF.

Notes on this clonotype: Relative to the germline gene, one junction end is altered; a read error may explain this. The chain carries TRBV7-9 and TRBJ2-1; perhaps TRBD1 as D (6 bases). The length of the CDR3 is 15 residues. Germline loops: CDR1 SEHNR, CDR2 FQNEAQ (reference sequence). CDR3 DNA sequence: TGTGCCTGCAGCTTAGGGACAAGGACGGACAATGAGCAGTTCTTC. This codes for CACSLGTRTDNEQFF.

The chain uses TRBV6-1 and TRBJ2-3, with 8 bases matching TRBD1. From germline, CDR1 is MNHNS and CDR2 SASEGT. CDR3 size: 16 residues. The J segment lost 4 bases and the V segment lost 4 bases, leaving 10 bases of the junction unmatched. As DNA, the CDR3 is TGTGCCAGCAGTGGCTGGACAGGGACCGGACCAGATACGCAGTATTTT. Protein sequence: CASSGWTGTGPDTQYF.

CDR3: CASSLEVRATEAFF. The CDR3 DNA sequence: TGTGCCAGCAGCTTAGAAGTCAGGGCTACTGAAGCTTTCTTT. The V and J genes are TRBV7-2 and TRBJ1-1; perhaps TRBD1 as D (5 bases). V lost 1 base and J 5 bases, leaving 11 bases between the germline ends. Germline assignment: CDR1 SGHTA and CDR2 FQGNSA. The CDR3 has 14 amino acids.

This chain uses TRBV2 with TRBJ1-4, with D possibly matching TRBD1 (6 bases). Germline CDR1 is SNHLY and CDR2 is FYNNEI. This CDR3 contains 14 residues. Trimming removed 10 bases from V and 7 bases from J, with 19 bases in between. The CDR3 region has the DNA TGTGCCAACCGGGACACTGGGTCAGGTGAAAAACTGTTTTTT. This encodes CANRDTGSGEKLFF.

The CDR3 is CASSFVASVTGELFF. DNA for the CDR3: TGTGCCAGTAGTTTCGTTGCCAGCGTCACCGGGGAGCTGTTTTTT. This chain connects TRBV19 to TRBJ2-2; no reliable D call. Trimming removed 5 bases from V and 4 bases from J, with 14 bases in between. Germline CDR1 LNHDA, CDR2 SQIVND (reference sequence). The CDR3 contains 15 residues.

This rearrangement joins TRBV28 to TRBJ1-2; the D gene is possibly TRBD1 (6 bases). V lost 5 bases, J lost 6 bases, and 22 bases lay in between. Germline V gives CDR1 MDHEN, CDR2 SYDVKM. This CDR3 has 16 residues. The CDR3 sequence: CASSLPSGGVDDGYTF. Written as DNA, the CDR3 is TGTGCCAGCAGTCTACCCTCCGGGGGCGTAGATGATGGCTACACCTTC.